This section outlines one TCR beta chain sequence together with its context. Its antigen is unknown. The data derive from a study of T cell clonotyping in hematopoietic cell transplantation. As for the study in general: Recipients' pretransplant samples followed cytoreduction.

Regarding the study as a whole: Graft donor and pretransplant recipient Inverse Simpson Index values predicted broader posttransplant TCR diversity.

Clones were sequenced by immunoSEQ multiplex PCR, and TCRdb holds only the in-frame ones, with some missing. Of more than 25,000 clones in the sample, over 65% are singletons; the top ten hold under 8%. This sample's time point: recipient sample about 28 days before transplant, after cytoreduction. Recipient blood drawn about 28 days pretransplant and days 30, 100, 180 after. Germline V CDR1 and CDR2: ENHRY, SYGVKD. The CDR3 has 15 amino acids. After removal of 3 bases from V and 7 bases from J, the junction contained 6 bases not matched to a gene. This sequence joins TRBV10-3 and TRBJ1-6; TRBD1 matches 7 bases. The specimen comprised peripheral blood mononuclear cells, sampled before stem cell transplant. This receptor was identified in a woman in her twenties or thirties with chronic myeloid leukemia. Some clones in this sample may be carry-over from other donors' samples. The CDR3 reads CAISDRDRLNSPLHF. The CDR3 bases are TGTGCCATCAGTGACCGGGACAGATTGAATTCACCCCTCCACTTT.